The subject of this entry is one T cell receptor (beta chain). Antigen specificity is unknown. These data come from a study of regulatory T cells in long-lasting Graves disease. Study-wide findings and caveats: Shared public clonotypes totalled around 2,900 in persistent patients, compared with 966 in new patients. Persistent disease preferred TRBV28, TRBJ1-2 and TRBJ2-5; new disease, TRBV20-1 and TRBJ2-1.

Time point in this sample: persistent/refractory GD, antithyroid drugs over 5 years with positive TRAb. The TCR library was prepared using RNA isolated from PBMCs. CDR1 LGHDT and CDR2 YNNKEL come from the germline V gene (reference sequence). The CDR3 sequence is 17 residues long. After removal of 0 bases from V and 2 bases from J, the junction contained 8 bases not matched to a gene. Relying on iRepertoire HTBI primers and Arm-PCR of CDR3 regions, the team built TCR beta libraries. TCRdb reprocessed the multiplex PCR reads with MiXCR, giving one entry per CDR3 protein. This sample has roughly 500,000 distinct CDR3 sequences; around 20% occur once, and the top ten carry under 9%.

The TCR was taken from a female donor with Graves disease. The specimen was peripheral blood mononuclear cells (PBMCs), collected when the disease was refractory, from a patient treated with antithyroid drugs. This chain joins TRBV3-1 and TRBJ2-5, with 8 nucleotides matching TRBD2. Here the CDR3 reads CASSQDEVAGPQETQYF. The CDR3 nucleotides are TGTGCCAGCAGCCAAGACGAGGTAGCGGGACCACAAGAGACCCAGTACTTC.